Sequencing of this T cell receptor beta chain was carried out in a study of CD8+ T cells in alopecia areata. Overall study findings and caveats: Besides other cells, scalp samples also yield sequences of resident alphabeta T cells from normal skin. With patients, TCR sharing proved less clear than in mice, a difference possibly related to HLA.

Notes on this clone: Antigen unknown. Each gene name is a mouse one. The observed sequence ends 4 residues before the CDR3 terminus, with the missing tail filled in from the germline J gene.

V was clipped by 0 bases and J by 2 bases, with 7 bases between them. The CDR3 extends over 14 amino acids. CDR1 is NNHNN, CDR2 SYGAGS, per germline (reference sequence). Reverse transcription of extracted RNA yielded cDNA, which provided the sequencing template. The repertoire was sequenced with immunoSEQ multiplex PCR; TCRdb's copy has only in-frame clones and lacks some. Singletons are absent from the sample, which has over 100,000 clones. The receptor was derived from a C3H/HeJ mouse with alopecia areata. The MHC haplotype of the strain is H2-k. The gene calls are TRBV13-2 and TRBJ2-4; perhaps TRBD2 as D (5 bases). The specimen was lesional skin. Incomplete CDR3 DNA: TGTGCCAGCGGTGATGCACTGGATCAAAAC. Its protein product is CASGDALDQN. In full, the CDR3 is CASGDALDQNTLYF.